The 26 T cell receptor beta chains listed next were all sequenced from one sample in a study of T cells in Graves' hyperthyroidism and ophthalmopathy. Regions amplified from RNA transcripts were the TCR beta CDR3 regions. TCR CDR3 regions were first amplified by RT-PCR with HTBI primers. A single record per CDR3 protein comes from TCRdb applying MiXCR to the multiplex PCR reads. In the table there are a few hundred thousand distinct CDR3 sequences, roughly 46% of which are singletons. The sequenced sample was peripheral blood or thyroid tissue (not recorded which). These receptors originate from a woman younger than 30 with Graves' hyperthyroidism.

This sequence joins TRBV12-3 or TRBV12-4 and TRBJ2-2; D unclear. The CDR3 consists of 14 residues. Deletions cut 5 bases from V and 3 bases from J, with 10 bases between. The CDR3 sequence: CASSKGSYTGELFF. The CDR3 region has the DNA TGTGCCAGCAGTAAAGGGTCATACACCGGGGAGCTGTTTTTT.

This clonotype was detected many times. The genes are TRBV5-1 and TRBJ1-5; no clear D. Trimming cost V 3 bases and J 7 bases, with 14 bases left between them. In germline, CDR1 is SGHRS, CDR2 YFSETQ. The CDR3 contains 14 residues. CDR3 nucleotides: TGCGCCAGCAGCTGGGCCGGAGAGGGACAGCCCCAGCATTTT. It encodes CASSWAGEGQPQHF.

This clonotype came up many times. The chain uses TRBV30 and TRBJ1-2; D is undetermined. Deletions cut 0 bases from V and 8 bases from J, with 10 bases between. CDR1 and CDR2 from the germline V gene are GTSNPN and SVGIG (reference sequence). The CDR3 is 12 amino acids. CDR3 sequence reads: CAWSVLAGGYTF. The CDR3 nucleotides are TGTGCCTGGAGTGTACTTGCGGGAGGCTACACCTTC.

This clonotype was seen at least ten times. The rearrangement uses TRBV24-1 and TRBJ1-5; D is undetermined. Germline V gives CDR1 KGHDR, CDR2 SFDVKD. The CDR3 has 14 residues. Trimming cost V 4 bases and J 1 base, with 7 bases left between them. Here the CDR3 DNA reads TGTGCCACCAGTGAGATACGGAGCAATCAGCCCCAGCATTTT. Translated, it gives CATSEIRSNQPQHF.

This clonotype was seen many times. This rearrangement joins TRBV12-3 or TRBV12-4 to TRBJ2-2; tentatively, D is TRBD2 (6 bases). Trimming stripped 0 bases from V and 6 bases from J, with 8 bases between. The CDR3 is 14 residues long. CDR3 nucleotides: TGTGCCAGCAGTTTAGCGGGGGGAGCCGGGGAGCTGTTTTTT. Translation gives CASSLAGGAGELFF.

With respect to this clonotype: Likely a read error: the CDR3 ends without its conserved phenylalanine or tryptophan. The chain combines TRBV10-3 with TRBJ2-7, with 8 bases lining up with TRBD1. Germline loops: CDR1 ENHRY, CDR2 SYGVKD. The CDR3 is 14 residues long. J gave up 2 bases and V 4 bases, and 4 bases lay outside the gene matches. Here the CDR3 reads CAISGGQATYEQYL. CDR3 in DNA: TGTGCCATCAGTGGGGGACAGGCTACCTACGAGCAGTACCTC.

The chain carries TRBV12-5 and TRBJ2-2; 9 bases line up with TRBD2. Trimming removed 5 bases from V and 5 bases from J; junction bases left unmatched: 12. This CDR3 has 17 residues. The germline gives CDR1 LGHNT, CDR2 FRNRAP. The CDR3 DNA reads TGTGCTAGTGGTCCATACGAGAGCGGGAGGCTTACCGGGGAGCTGTTTTTT. Its translation: CASGPYESGRLTGELFF.

The gene calls are TRBV2 and TRBJ1-5, with 7 bases that match TRBD1. The CDR3 runs to 14 residues. Per germline, CDR1 SNHLY and CDR2 FYNNEI. The V and J ends lost 5 bases and 5 bases, in that order; junction bases with no gene match: 6. This CDR3 reads CASSWTGADQPQHF. Written as DNA, the CDR3 is TGTGCCAGCAGTTGGACAGGCGCGGATCAGCCCCAGCATTTT. Full variable domain (outside the CDR3, taken from reference TRBV2 and TRBJ1-5): EPEVTQTPSHQVTQMGQEVILRCVPISNHLYFYWYRQILGQKVEFLVSFYNNEISEKSEIFDDQFSVERPDGSNFTLKIRSTKLEDSAMYFCASSWTGADQPQHFGDGTRLSIL.

V and J are TRBV12-3 or TRBV12-4 and TRBJ1-5; 7 bases are a match to TRBD1. CDR3 length: 13 residues. The J segment lost 11 bases and the V segment lost 3 bases, leaving 7 bases of the junction unmatched. DNA for the CDR3: TGTGCCAGCAGTTTGGGGACAGTGATTTCCCAGCATTTT. Translated, it gives CASSLGTVISQHF.

This clonotype was detected many times. The CDR3 DNA sequence: TGTGCCAGCAGCACGCGACTAGCGGGACCCTACGAGCAGTACTTC. Residues: CASSTRLAGPYEQYF. V gene TRBV13 combines with J gene TRBJ2-7, with 11 nucleotides matching TRBD2. CDR1 and CDR2 from the germline V gene are PRHDT and FYEKMQ (reference sequence). Trimming cost V 5 bases and J 2 bases; bases outside gene matches: 5. The CDR3 has 15 amino acids.

The gene calls are TRBV6-2 or TRBV6-3 and TRBJ1-5, with unresolved D. CDR1 is MNHEY, CDR2 SVGEGT, per germline. This CDR3 spans 14 amino acids. The V end lost 5 bases, the J end lost 5 bases, and 13 bases lay between the germline ends. CDR3 loop: CASSSLLRYQPQHF. Written as DNA, the CDR3 is TGTGCCAGCAGTAGCCTACTACGTTATCAGCCCCAGCATTTT.

The chain has TRBV7-2 and TRBJ1-2; 7 bases line up with TRBD1. Trimming cost V 3 bases and J 13 bases; bases outside gene matches: 11. The CDR3 has 13 residues. Germline CDR1 and CDR2: SGHTA and FQGNSA. The CDR3, as DNA: TGTGCCAGCAGCTTGGACAGGAGGCTCGGTCGCACCTTC. Translating gives CASSLDRRLGRTF.

Many counts were recorded for this clonotype. The chain joins TRBV7-9 to TRBJ1-4, with D hard to call. V was cut by 4 bases and J by 0 bases, with 6 bases left in between. CDR1 and CDR2 (germline): SEHNR, FQNEAQ (reference sequence). This CDR3 has 14 residues. CDR3: CASSYTATNEKLFF. The CDR3 DNA follows: TGTGCCAGCAGCTACACAGCAACTAATGAAAAACTGTTTTTT.

Only a few counts were recorded for this clonotype. V is TRBV7-8 and J is TRBJ1-2; 9 positions match TRBD1. The CDR3 runs to 16 residues. Per the germline V gene, CDR1 is SGHVS and CDR2 is FQNEAQ. With V trimmed by 0 bases and J by 6 bases, 8 bases remained unmatched. The CDR3 nucleotides read TGTGCCAGCAGCTTAGCGGGACAGGGTTATTCGCATGGCTACACCTTC. Translating gives CASSLAGQGYSHGYTF.

A remark on this clonotype: The germline gene is not matched at one end of the junction; a read error may be the cause. The chain has TRBV7-9 and TRBJ2-5; TRBD2 matches at 12 bases. The V gene's germline CDR1 is SEHNR and CDR2 FQNEAQ (reference sequence). This CDR3 region has 15 residues. The CDR3 region has the DNA TGTGCCAGTAGCTGTAGACTAGCGGGGGAAGAGACCCAGTACTTC. Residues: CASSCRLAGEETQYF.

The V and J genes are TRBV7-9 and TRBJ2-7, with 7 nucleotides matching TRBD1. The CDR3 is 14 amino acids. Germline loops: CDR1 SEHNR, CDR2 FQNEAQ (reference sequence). The CDR3 DNA is TGTGCAGAGACGCCACGGGACAGAATCTACGAGCAGTACTTC. Residues: CAETPRDRIYEQYF.

This clonotype showed up many times. J is TRBJ2-7 and V is TRBV25-1; TRBD1 agrees at 10 bases. The germline V gene encodes CDR1 MGHDK and CDR2 SYGVNS. J gave up 4 bases and V 7 bases, and 10 bases lay outside the gene matches. CDR3 length: 15 residues. The chain's CDR3 is CASKGPRQGAYEQYF. CDR3 bases: TGTGCCAGCAAGGGGCCGAGACAGGGGGCTTACGAGCAGTACTTC.

This clonotype showed up many times. This sequence joins TRBV6-1 and TRBJ1-1; 7 bases agree with TRBD1. J gave up 10 bases and V 6 bases, and 8 bases lay outside the gene matches. The CDR3 is 12 amino acids. Germline V lookup: CDR1 MNHNS, CDR2 SASEGT. For the CDR3, the DNA is TGTGCCAGCAGAGGACAGGATAGGCCAGCTTTCTTT. Protein: CASRGQDRPAFF.

The chain has TRBV7-2 and TRBJ1-5; 10 bases align to TRBD1. Germline V gene data show CDR1 as SGHTA and CDR2 as FQGNSA. The CDR3 contains 15 residues. V lost 5 bases and J lost 7; bases outside the gene matches: 8. CDR3 amino acids: CASSTDRGGGQPQHF. As DNA, the CDR3 is TGTGCCAGCAGCACGGACAGGGGGGGGGGGCAGCCCCAGCATTTT.

This clonotype was detected ten times or more. V gene TRBV9 combines with J gene TRBJ2-7; the match to TRBD2 covers 7 bases. V shed 1 base, J shed 2 bases, and the junction held 0 bases outside the gene matches. CDR1 and CDR2 (germline): SGDLS, YYNGEE. The CDR3 has 13 residues. The CDR3 DNA follows: TGTGCCAGCAGCGTAAGCGGGACCTACGAGCAGTACTTC. Its translation: CASSVSGTYEQYF.

This clonotype was observed a single time. The genes are TRBV24-1 and TRBJ2-2, with TRBD2 matching 9 bases. Losses at the gene ends were 11 bases for V and 4 bases for J; bases not matched to a gene: 16. Per the germline V gene, CDR1 is KGHDR and CDR2 is SFDVKD. The CDR3 is 17 amino acids. This chain's CDR3 is CASRVRLAGLPTGELFF. DNA of the CDR3: TGTGCCAGCAGAGTACGGCTAGCGGGACTACCCACCGGGGAGCTGTTTTTT.

On this clonotype: Possible read error: a much larger clone is one base away. CDR3 loop: CASSSGWTEETQYF. The CDR3 nucleotides read TGTGCCAGCAGCTCAGGGTGGACAGAAGAGACCCAGTACTTC. The chain carries TRBV7-9 and TRBJ2-5; D might be TRBD1 (6 bases). V gave up 4 bases and J gave up 3 bases, with 12 bases separating them. The CDR3 consists of 14 residues. The germline V gene encodes CDR1 SEHNR and CDR2 FQNEAQ (reference sequence).

This chain links TRBV20-1 with TRBJ2-2; D not certain. The ends were cut back, 0 bases at V and 1 base at J, with 9 bases in the middle. CDR3 size: 15 residues. Germline CDR1 is DFQATT and CDR2 is SNEGSKA (reference sequence). DNA for the CDR3: TGCAGTGCTAGAGATAACTCGTGGAACACCGGGGAGCTGTTTTTT. Translated, it gives CSARDNSWNTGELFF.

This chain links TRBV2 with TRBJ1-5, with D tentatively TRBD1 (6 bases). The CDR3 loop spans 15 amino acids. Germline V gene sequence: CDR1 SNHLY, CDR2 FYNNEI. The V end lost 4 bases, the J end lost 2 bases, and 12 bases lay between the germline ends. CDR3 loop: CASSVRTVGNQPQHF. For the CDR3, the DNA is TGTGCCAGCAGTGTCAGGACAGTCGGCAATCAGCCCCAGCATTTT. The full variable domain, rest sourced from reference TRBV2 and TRBJ1-5, is EPEVTQTPSHQVTQMGQEVILRCVPISNHLYFYWYRQILGQKVEFLVSFYNNEISEKSEIFDDQFSVERPDGSNFTLKIRSTKLEDSAMYFCASSVRTVGNQPQHFGDGTRLSIL.

The table lists this clonotype with many counts. The rearrangement links TRBV15 to TRBJ2-3, with D tentatively TRBD2 (6 bases). V lost 5 bases and J 0 bases, leaving 15 bases between the germline ends. CDR3 size: 16 residues. Germline V gene data show CDR1 as LNHNV and CDR2 as YYDKDF (reference sequence). The CDR3 is CATSGPGLISTDTQYF. The DNA of the CDR3 is TGTGCCACCAGCGGACCGGGACTGATTAGCACAGATACGCAGTATTTT.

This clonotype was counted ten times or more. This chain connects TRBV29-1 to TRBJ1-5, with TRBD1 identical over 7 bases. The germline CDR1 and CDR2 sequences are SQVTM and ANQGSEA. Trimming cost V 5 bases and J 0 bases; bases outside gene matches: 7. This CDR3 spans 15 amino acids. Written as DNA, the CDR3 is TGCAGCGTTTTGGACAGGCTGAATAGCAATCAGCCCCAGCATTTT. As protein: CSVLDRLNSNQPQHF.